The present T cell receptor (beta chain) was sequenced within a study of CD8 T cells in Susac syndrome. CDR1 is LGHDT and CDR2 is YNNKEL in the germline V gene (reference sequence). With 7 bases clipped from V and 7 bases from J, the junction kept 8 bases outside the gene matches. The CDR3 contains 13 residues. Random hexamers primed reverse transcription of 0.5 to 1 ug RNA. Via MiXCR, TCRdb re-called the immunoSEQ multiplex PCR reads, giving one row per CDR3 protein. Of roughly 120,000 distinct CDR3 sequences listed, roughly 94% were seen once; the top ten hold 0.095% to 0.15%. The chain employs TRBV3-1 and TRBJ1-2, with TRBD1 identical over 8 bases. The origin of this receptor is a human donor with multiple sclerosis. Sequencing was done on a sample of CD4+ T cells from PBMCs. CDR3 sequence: CASTTGQGFGYTF. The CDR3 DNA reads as TGTGCCAGCACGACTGGACAGGGTTTTGGCTACACCTTC. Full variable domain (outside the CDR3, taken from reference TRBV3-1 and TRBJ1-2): DTAVSQTPKYLVTQMGNDKSIKCEQNLGHDTMYWYKQDSKKFLKIMFSYNNKELIINETVPNRFSPKSPDKAHLNLHINSLELGDSAVYFCASTTGQGFGYTFGSGTRLTVV.